This T cell receptor (beta chain) was retrieved from a study of T cell responses to AZD1222 COVID-19 vaccine. Study results and caveats: Only a handful of people who got AZD1222 tested seropositive at baseline. Donors were chiefly white British, with a greater number of females, and clonal diversity was perhaps underestimated. Targets within unmutated variant regions were reportedly found for nearly half of spike-specific TCRs.

After removal of 5 bases from V and 2 bases from J, the junction contained 8 bases not matched to a gene. The CDR3 is 15 residues long. Germline loops: CDR1 SGHTA, CDR2 FQGNSA. Profiled with immunoSEQ multiplex PCR; TCRdb holds only in-frame clones, not every one. Here the sample spans fewer than 150,000 clones, 85% to 95% being singletons. This clone was seen a single time. The antigen is not known. The sequence was obtained from an adult who received the AZD1222 COVID-19 vaccine. The genes are TRBV7-2 and TRBJ1-1, with TRBD1 matching 7 bases. Sequencing was performed on peripheral blood, taken 28 days after the second AZD1222 dose. The CDR3 DNA reads TGTGCCAGCAGCCCTAGACAGGGAGGAAACACTGAAGCTTTCTTT. This translates into CASSPRQGGNTEAFF.